This T cell receptor beta chain was identified during a study of shared clonotypes between healthy human individuals. Study at large: The donor pool was made up of a couple of women and a few men aged 18 to 49.

Around 32,000 T cell genomes, or about 0.2 ug DNA, went into the sorted-subset replicate PCRs. The protocol was immunoSEQ multiplex PCR, while the TCRdb copy is restricted to in-frame clones and leaves out a portion. The top ten hold about 0.94% of the sample, which has about a million clones, approximately 80% seen once. Note on this clone: The target antigen is unknown.

Study-level results: The study drew on few donors, limiting represented genetic and exposure-history diversity. Estimated richness values were generally larger in naive subsets than in memory subsets.

Germline CDR1 is MNHNY and CDR2 is SVGAGI (reference sequence). Trimming took 10 bases from V and 8 from J, leaving 26 bases between them. This CDR3 is built from 16 residues. Sequencing input: memory CD4+ T cells from PBMCs. Subset described: CD45RA-negative fraction. The rearrangement uses TRBV6-6 and TRBJ1-4; possibly TRBD1 for D (5 bases). The receptor's source is a man between 18 and 29 years old in good health. Some clones in this sample may be carry-over from other donors' samples. The CDR3 coding sequence is TGTGCCACTCCACAAGCCGGGACCGCAGACTCCGAAAAACTGTTTTTT. Amino acids: CATPQAGTADSEKLFF.